Below are 21 T cell receptor beta chains sequenced from a single sample in a study of shared clonotypes between healthy human individuals. Data came from immunoSEQ multiplex PCR; TCRdb stores just in-frame clones and leaves some out. Here the sample spans roughly 2.2 million clones, around 93% being singletons. Sequencing was done on a sample of naive CD4+ T cells from PBMCs. The subset here: CD45RA+ positively selected. The receptors come from a man aged 18 to 29 in good health. Some clones in this sample may be carry-over from other donors' samples.

With respect to this clone: The identical CDR3 is also encoded by other nucleotide sequences in the sample. The CDR3 DNA reads as TGTGCCAGCAGCTTAGACAGGGGAGGAGGCTACACCTTC. Amino acids: CASSLDRGGGYTF. V is TRBV7-2 and J is TRBJ1-2; 7 positions match TRBD1. Germline V gene data show CDR1 as SGHTA and CDR2 as FQGNSA. The length of the CDR3 is 13 residues. V shed 1 base and J 8 bases; nucleotides not matched to a gene: 4.

The chain joins TRBV6-5 to TRBJ2-3; 8 bases map to TRBD1. The V gene end was trimmed by 1 base and the J gene end by 1 base; junction bases not matched to a gene: 1. From germline, CDR1 is MNHEY and CDR2 SVGAGI. The CDR3 consists of 15 residues. CDR3 sequence reads: CASSYLDRGTDTQYF. The CDR3 DNA is TGTGCCAGCAGTTACTTGGACAGGGGCACAGATACGCAGTATTTT.

The chain recombines TRBV30 with TRBJ2-2; 10 bases fit TRBD1. CDR1 and CDR2 from the germline V gene are GTSNPN and SVGIG (reference sequence). The J segment lost 5 bases and the V segment lost 4 bases, leaving 13 bases of the junction unmatched. This CDR3 comprises 17 residues. CDR3 DNA sequence: TGTGCCTGGAAAGTTGGTTTCGGGACAGGGGAAACCGGGGAGCTGTTTTTT. This gives the protein CAWKVGFGTGETGELFF.

This clone is a singleton in its sample. V and J are TRBV28 and TRBJ2-5, with 11 positions matching TRBD1. The CDR3 totals 17 residues. With 5 bases clipped from V and 1 base from J, the junction kept 9 bases outside the gene matches. The germline CDR1 and CDR2 sequences are MDHEN and SYDVKM. The CDR3 spells CASSARDRGYFQETQYF. The CDR3 DNA is TGTGCCAGCAGTGCCCGGGACAGGGGGTATTTCCAAGAGACCCAGTACTTC.

This chain joins TRBV5-4 and TRBJ2-7; no reliable D call. Germline V gene lookup returns CDR1 SGHNT and CDR2 YYREEE (reference sequence). V was clipped by 4 bases and J by 4 bases, with 18 bases between them. The CDR3 runs 15 residues. The CDR3 coding sequence is TGTGCCAGCAGCAGGGCCGGCGCCCCGAGGTACGAGCAGTACTTC. This translates into CASSRAGAPRYEQYF.

As to this clone: A junction end diverges from the germline sequence, so it may reflect a read error. V gene TRBV29-1 combines with J gene TRBJ2-5, with D perhaps TRBD2 (6 bases). This CDR3 comprises 15 residues. Germline-derived CDR1 and CDR2 are SQVTM and ANQGSEA. This CDR3 reads CSVEEPGAPREAQYF. CDR3 in DNA: TGCAGCGTTGAAGAGCCGGGAGCCCCAAGAGAGGCCCAGTACTTC.

The rearrangement links TRBV7-7 to TRBJ2-5; 9 nucleotides agree with TRBD2. This CDR3 is 16 amino acids long. The germline V gene encodes CDR1 SSHAT and CDR2 FNYEAQ (reference sequence). V shed 5 bases and J 3 bases; nucleotides not matched to a gene: 10. The CDR3 nucleotides are TGTGCCAGCAGCCGCCTGAGGACTAGCGCTGAAGAGACCCAGTACTTC. Its translation: CASSRLRTSAEETQYF.

The rearrangement joins TRBV6-1 to TRBJ1-6; no clear D. CDR3 length equals 13 residues. CDR1 and CDR2 from the germline V gene are MNHNS and SASEGT. Trimming cost V 7 bases and J 9 bases, with 13 bases left between them. CDR3 nucleotides: TGTGCCAGCAACCCGTTGGTCGGTTCACCCCTCCACTTT. Translated: CASNPLVGSPLHF.

The chain links TRBV7-2 to TRBJ2-3; 9 bases align to TRBD2. There are 15 residues in the CDR3. V shed 5 bases and J 7 bases; nucleotides not matched to a gene: 10. From germline, CDR1 is SGHTA and CDR2 FQGNSA. CDR3: CASSLFSGSGNTQYF. The CDR3 nucleotides read TGTGCCAGCAGCCTATTTAGCGGGAGTGGAAATACGCAGTATTTT.

This clone was counted a single time. CDR3 loop: CATSRGGYEQYF. In DNA form, the CDR3 reads TGTGCCACCAGCAGAGGCGGCTACGAGCAGTACTTC. The genes are TRBV15 and TRBJ2-5; D uncertain. The J call may be in error: the DNA end matches TRBJ2-7 better. The germline V gene has CDR1 LNHNV and CDR2 YYDKDF (reference sequence). The CDR3 length is 12 residues.

The chain carries TRBV18 and TRBJ2-7; D is unclear. CDR1 and CDR2 from the germline V gene are KGHSH and LQKENI. V was clipped by 3 bases and J by 6 bases, with 12 bases between them. The CDR3 sequence is 13 residues long. The CDR3: CASSPLGPSEQYF. As DNA, the CDR3 is TGTGCCAGCTCACCCCTGGGTCCATCCGAGCAGTACTTC.

The V call is TRBV10-3, the J call TRBJ2-1; 10 bases align to TRBD2. The length of the CDR3 is 16 residues. V lost 3 bases to trimming and J lost 4 bases; unmatched junction nucleotides: 6. The germline V gene has CDR1 ENHRY and CDR2 SYGVKD. CDR3 sequence reads: CAISDPASGGYNEQFF. CDR3 DNA sequence: TGTGCCATCAGTGACCCTGCTAGCGGGGGTTACAATGAGCAGTTCTTC.

The chain recombines TRBV11-2 with TRBJ2-1; 11 bases line up with TRBD2. CDR3 length: 16 residues. The V gene's germline CDR1 is SGHAT and CDR2 FQNNGV. Trimming took 5 bases from V and 4 from J; bases not matched to a gene: 7. The CDR3 DNA reads as TGTGCCAGCAGCCCTGCTAGCGGGAGGAGGTACAATGAGCAGTTCTTC. Its translation: CASSPASGRRYNEQFF.

This chain uses TRBV6-1 with TRBJ2-5, with 8 nucleotides matching TRBD1. There are 15 residues in the CDR3. Germline V gene data show CDR1 as MNHNS and CDR2 as SASEGT. V lost 5 bases, J lost 2 bases, and 7 bases stayed unmatched. The CDR3 nucleotides are TGTGCCAGCAGTAGGACAGGGCCGACACAAGAGACCCAGTACTTC. It translates to CASSRTGPTQETQYF.

This clone has just a few counts. The chain links TRBV25-1 to TRBJ1-3; unclear D gene. Germline V lookup: CDR1 MGHDK, CDR2 SYGVNS. CDR3 length: 14 residues. Trimming took off 3 bases at V and 3 bases at J, with 9 bases between the two ends. This CDR3 is CASSESGFGNTIYF. The CDR3 nucleotides read TGTGCCAGCAGTGAGTCCGGGTTTGGAAACACCATATATTTT.

This clone was seen just once. The rearrangement uses TRBV14 and TRBJ2-2; no clear D. The CDR3 totals 14 residues. Per germline, CDR1 SGHDN and CDR2 FVKESK. V was clipped by 3 bases and J by 2 bases, with 7 bases between them. The CDR3 here is CASSQEINTGELFF. The CDR3 DNA is TGTGCCAGCAGCCAGGAGATCAACACCGGGGAGCTGTTTTTT.

This clone was recorded a few times. The genes are TRBV2 and TRBJ1-1, with a possible D match to TRBD1 (5 bases). V lost 6 bases and J 8 bases, leaving 16 bases between the germline ends. CDR1 and CDR2 from the germline V gene are SNHLY and FYNNEI. This CDR3 comprises 13 residues. CDR3 coding DNA: TGTGCCAGCAGGACCGGCAGGGAACGGGAAGCTTTCTTT. Translation gives CASRTGREREAFF.

V gene TRBV6-1 combines with J gene TRBJ1-1; D uncertain. Looked up from germline, CDR1 is MNHNS and CDR2 is SASEGT. The CDR3 runs to 13 residues. V lost 3 bases, J lost 8 bases, and 13 bases lay in between. The CDR3 protein is CASSDRTISEAFF. The CDR3 DNA is TGTGCCAGCAGTGATAGGACTATTAGCGAAGCTTTCTTT.

This chain links TRBV11-2 with TRBJ1-2, with 11 bases fitting TRBD1. Germline V CDR1 and CDR2: SGHAT, FQNNGV. V was clipped by 5 bases and J by 2 bases; unmatched bases: 4. The CDR3 extends over 15 amino acids. CDR3 sequence (DNA): TGTGCCAGCAGCGGGTGGGACAGGGGGAACTATGGCTACACCTTC. This encodes CASSGWDRGNYGYTF.

V gene TRBV28 combines with J gene TRBJ1-5; D uncertain. V was trimmed by 2 bases and J by 6 bases, leaving 14 bases between them. This CDR3 region has 15 residues. Germline values: CDR1 MDHEN, CDR2 SYDVKM. The CDR3 DNA reads as TGTGCCAGCAGTTTACTTTTTGGGGTAGGTCAGCCCCAGCATTTT. It specifies CASSLLFGVGQPQHF.

The gene calls are TRBV5-1 and TRBJ2-3, with 7 bases matching TRBD2. The V and J ends lost 10 bases and 2 bases, in that order; junction bases with no gene match: 10. Per germline, CDR1 SGHRS and CDR2 YFSETQ. The CDR3 runs 14 residues. This CDR3 is CASHSGSHTDTQYF. DNA for the CDR3: TGCGCCTCTCATAGCGGGTCCCACACAGATACGCAGTATTTT.